A single sample gave rise to the 19 T cell receptor beta chains below, sequenced in a study of Ad26.COV2.S vaccination and SARS-CoV-2 variants. Sequencing was performed with immunoSEQ multiplex PCR; in TCRdb, only in-frame clones are kept and a portion is missing. The sample lists around 300,000 clones, about 89% seen once, with roughly 5% in the top ten. Treatment defined: roughly 20 received Ad26.COV2.S at low or high dose, single or two shots; a few received placebo; per-sample allocation not given. At day 63 after the first vaccine or placebo injection, samples were drawn. This specimen was peripheral blood, taken in a trial of Ad26.COV2.S vaccine versus placebo. The receptors were sampled from a person between 18 and 59 years old who received the Ad26.COV2.S COVID-19 vaccine or a placebo.

The chain joins TRBV9 to TRBJ2-4; 10 bases are a match to TRBD2. Germline CDR1 SGDLS, CDR2 YYNGEE. V was clipped by 3 bases and J by 0 bases; unmatched bases: 9. CDR3 length equals 18 residues. CDR3: CASSGGLADGLAKNIQYF. In DNA form, the CDR3 reads TGTGCCAGCAGCGGAGGACTAGCGGATGGGCTAGCCAAAAACATTCAGTACTTC.

In its sample, this clone was seen once. V is TRBV10-3 and J is TRBJ1-1; D remains unclear. The V and J ends lost 2 bases and 0 bases respectively, with 7 bases between them. The CDR3 is 14 amino acids. Germline V gives CDR1 ENHRY, CDR2 SYGVKD. For the CDR3, the DNA is TGTGCCATCAGTGAGCGACACCTGAACACTGAAGCTTTCTTT. Its translation is CAISERHLNTEAFF.

The gene calls are TRBV18 and TRBJ1-1; a weak D match, TRBD1 (5 bases). V gave up 4 bases and J gave up 6 bases, with 33 bases separating them. Germline CDR1 KGHSH, CDR2 LQKENI. The CDR3 contains 20 residues. CDR3: CASSRVGPRAGIPVSAEAFF. CDR3 sequence (DNA): TGTGCCAGCTCACGGGTCGGGCCAAGGGCAGGGATCCCCGTTTCCGCTGAAGCTTTCTTT.

V is TRBV19 and J is TRBJ1-1; D remains ambiguous. Trimming stripped 8 bases from V and 0 bases from J, with 10 bases between. CDR1 and CDR2 (germline): LNHDA, SQIVND (reference sequence). The CDR3 covers 13 residues. This chain's CDR3 is CASGDGLNTEAFF. The CDR3 coding sequence is TGTGCCAGTGGAGACGGCCTGAACACTGAAGCTTTCTTT.

The CDR3 sequence is CASSYRGGLNEQFF. The CDR3, as DNA: TGTGCCAGCAGTTACAGAGGAGGACTCAATGAGCAGTTCTTC. This chain uses TRBV6-2 or TRBV6-3 with TRBJ2-1, with a weak D call TRBD2 (5 bases). CDR1 and CDR2 (germline): MNHEY, SVGEGT. V lost 2 bases, J lost 6 bases, and 11 bases lay in between. This CDR3 is built from 14 residues.

The gene calls are TRBV29-1 and TRBJ2-1; TRBD1 is a possible D gene (5 bases). Trimming removed 0 bases at V and 10 bases at J, with 10 bases between. The CDR3 is 12 residues long. CDR1 and CDR2 (germline): SQVTM, ANQGSEA. CDR3: CSVEEGRQEQFF. The CDR3 DNA reads as TGCAGCGTTGAAGAAGGAAGACAGGAGCAGTTCTTC.

This rearrangement joins TRBV7-8 to TRBJ1-5; D is ambiguous. This CDR3 has 16 amino acids. Trimming left V 2 bases short and J 1 base short, with 12 bases between. Per the germline V gene, CDR1 is SGHVS and CDR2 is FQNEAQ. CDR3 region: CASSLSRTLSNQPQHF. As DNA, the CDR3 is TGTGCCAGCAGCTTATCGCGAACCTTAAGCAATCAGCCCCAGCATTTT.

The genes are TRBV11-2 and TRBJ2-1; the D gene is possibly TRBD2 (6 bases). Germline V gives CDR1 SGHAT, CDR2 FQNNGV. V was pared by 4 bases and J by 15 bases, with 22 bases between. The CDR3 totals 14 residues. The DNA of the CDR3 is TGTGCCAGCAGCTCCGTCCCGGGACTTTATAGTCTGTTCTTC. Its protein product is CASSSVPGLYSLFF.

This clone was counted only a few times. The chain carries TRBV24-1 and TRBJ2-5; TRBD2 aligns across 7 bases. V shed 9 bases, J shed 2 bases, and the junction held 14 bases outside the gene matches. From germline, CDR1 is KGHDR and CDR2 SFDVKD. The CDR3 covers 16 residues. Here the CDR3 DNA reads TGTGCCACCGCTCACTGGGCTGGCGGGGGACAAGAGACCCAGTACTTC. Translated: CATAHWAGGGQETQYF.

This CDR3 is CASSLTGTGSGNTIYF. The DNA for the CDR3 is TGCGCCAGCAGCTTGACCGGGACTGGCTCTGGAAACACCATATATTTT. This chain links TRBV5-1 with TRBJ1-3; possibly TRBD1 for D (5 bases). The CDR3 runs 16 residues. Germline lookup yields CDR1 SGHRS and CDR2 YFSETQ. Trimming took 1 base from V and 0 from J, leaving 11 bases between them.

The chain employs TRBV4-1 and TRBJ1-1; D is uncertain. Trimming pared 0 bases from V and 4 bases from J, leaving 9 bases between. In germline, CDR1 is MGHRA, CDR2 YSYEKL. The CDR3 covers 14 residues. The CDR3 loop reads CASSQDLSGTEAFF. The CDR3 DNA follows: TGCGCCAGCAGCCAAGATTTAAGTGGCACTGAAGCTTTCTTT.

The rearrangement joins TRBV5-1 to TRBJ2-1; D is perhaps TRBD1 or TRBD2 (6 bases each). The germline V gene has CDR1 SGHRS and CDR2 YFSETQ. The V gene lost 0 bases and the J gene lost 9 bases, with 13 bases spanning the gap. The CDR3 is made up of 14 amino acids. CDR3 protein: CASSLGGAAREQFF. The CDR3 region has the DNA TGCGCCAGCAGCTTGGGGGGGGCCGCCCGTGAGCAGTTCTTC.

This rearrangement joins TRBV6-2 or TRBV6-3 to TRBJ1-5, with TRBD1 as a possible D gene (5 bases). V lost 5 bases to trimming and J lost 13 bases, with 15 bases between them. The CDR3 covers 12 residues. CDR1 and CDR2 from the germline V gene are MNHEY and SVGEGT. CDR3 sequence (DNA): TGTGCCAGCAGTCAATTTCAGGGACGGCAGCATTTT. This encodes CASSQFQGRQHF.

The chain recombines TRBV18 with TRBJ2-2; D uncertain. Germline V lookup: CDR1 KGHSH, CDR2 LQKENI. This CDR3 is built from 15 residues. V was cut by 2 bases and J by 7 bases, with 14 bases left in between. CDR3 bases: TGTGCCAGCTCACCAGACATTAGATCGGGCGGGGAGCTGTTTTTT. Its translation: CASSPDIRSGGELFF.

This clone was observed a handful of times. The J gene is TRBJ1-1, the V gene TRBV6-5; D unresolved. V lost 6 bases and J lost 5, with 10 bases in between. Germline V lookup: CDR1 MNHEY, CDR2 SVGAGI. This CDR3 region has 12 residues. For the CDR3, the DNA is TGTGCCAGCAGGCTTGGGTGGACTGAAGCTTTCTTT. Encoded protein: CASRLGWTEAFF.

The chain joins TRBV7-8 to TRBJ1-1; D not certain. The germline V and J ends were trimmed by 1 base and 6 bases, with 9 bases remaining between them. Per germline, CDR1 SGHVS and CDR2 FQNEAQ. The CDR3 spans 13 residues. CDR3 residues: CASSLGWGSEAFF. The CDR3 nucleotides are TGTGCCAGCAGCTTAGGATGGGGATCTGAAGCTTTCTTT.

This chain uses TRBV3-1 (or the pseudogene TRBV3-2) with TRBJ2-1; D is undetermined. Germline CDR1 LGHDT, CDR2 YNNKEL (reference sequence). V dropped 4 bases and J dropped 4 bases, with 5 bases sitting between them. This CDR3 is 12 amino acids long. The CDR3 spells CASSRPYNEQFF. The CDR3 DNA is TGTGCCAGCAGCCGCCCTTACAATGAGCAGTTCTTC.

This clone was detected once. This rearrangement joins TRBV5-5 to TRBJ2-5; possibly TRBD1 or TRBD2 for D (5 bases each). The CDR3 is made up of 17 amino acids. The V and J ends lost 4 bases and 0 bases respectively, with 19 bases between them. The germline CDR1 and CDR2 sequences are SGHKS and YYEKEE (reference sequence). The chain's CDR3 is CASSPVIMRGYQETQYF. CDR3 DNA: TGTGCCAGCAGCCCGGTTATAATGAGGGGCTACCAAGAGACCCAGTACTTC.

The chain combines TRBV10-3 with TRBJ2-1, with TRBD1 identical over 8 bases. This CDR3 has 14 amino acids. CDR1 and CDR2 (germline): ENHRY, SYGVKD. Trimming took 3 bases from V and 4 from J; bases not matched to a gene: 2. Here the CDR3 reads CAISDNRGYNEQFF. CDR3 DNA: TGTGCCATCAGTGATAACAGGGGGTACAATGAGCAGTTCTTC.